This record looks at one TCR beta chain sequence and its context. This entry belongs to a study of T cell changes during pregnancy in multiple sclerosis. Deletions cut 7 bases from V and 3 bases from J, with 13 bases between. Germline CDR1 and CDR2: MGHDK and SYGVNS. The CDR3 spans 13 residues. Only in-frame clones appear in the TCRdb table, and some are missing; sequencing was by immunoSEQ multiplex PCR. The repertoire holds tens of thousands of clones, with about 88% as singletons. The material sequenced was CD4+ T cells from peripheral blood mononuclear cells, taken in the second trimester of pregnancy. This sequence was found in a female donor with multiple sclerosis, enrolled in a pregnancy study. The rearrangement uses TRBV25-1 and TRBJ2-7; D unresolved. CDR3 loop: CASMGRLGYEQYF. The CDR3 region has the DNA TGTGCCAGCATGGGCCGTTTGGGCTACGAGCAGTACTTC.